This T cell receptor beta chain originates from a study of T cell responses to AZD1222 COVID-19 vaccine. Overall study results and limits: Spike was spanned by vaccine-associated CD4 TCRs, which were dominant at 160-218 and 743-854. It was only a handful of AZD1222 recipients who were seropositive at baseline. Spike-specific TCR breadth and depth both grew after two AZD1222 doses. The sample set comprised mostly white British donors with more females, and clonal diversity was possibly underestimated.

The protocol was immunoSEQ multiplex PCR, while the TCRdb copy is restricted to in-frame clones and leaves out a portion. The data show 150,000 to 200,000 clones, about 87% seen once. In the case of this clone: Its matching antigen is unknown.

V trimming: 6 bases; J trimming: 5 bases; junction bases outside the gene matches: 2. This CDR3 is 13 amino acids long. Germline loops: CDR1 MNHEY, CDR2 SMNVEV (reference sequence). This clonotype was sampled from an adult who received the MenACWY meningococcal vaccine as a control. The sequences come from peripheral blood, collected 28 days after the second dose of the MenACWY control vaccine. The genes are TRBV27 and TRBJ2-5; TRBD2 matches at 11 bases. The CDR3 is CASRSSGRETQYF. The CDR3 nucleotides read TGTGCCAGCAGGTCTAGCGGGAGGGAGACCCAGTACTTC.